A single sample is the source of the 29 T cell receptor beta chains below, sequenced in a study of vaccination and CD4 T cells after COVID-19. No cognate antigen is known for these TCRs. The treatment is: roughly 11-day PBMC culture with coronavirus spike peptide pools or control peptides (ViraFEST assay). Once obtained from cultured CD4+ T cells, the DNA was sequenced using the Oncomine TCR Beta short-read assay. TCRdb used MiXCR to reprocess the PCR reads, holding one entry per CDR3 protein. The data show roughly 4,000 distinct CDR3 sequences, over 45% seen once. Specimen: CD4+ T cells from blood, cultured in vitro. The receptor source for this set is a human donor who had recovered from COVID-19.

Only a few counts were recorded for this clonotype. The CDR3 DNA reads TGTGCCAGCAGTCGGACAGGCGCGCTAGGGGTGCAGTACTTC. Residues: CASSRTGALGVQYF. The genes are TRBV6-1 and TRBJ2-7; TRBD1 matches at 7 bases. With 5 bases clipped from V and 9 bases from J, the junction kept 13 bases outside the gene matches. This CDR3 has 14 residues. CDR1 and CDR2 from the germline V gene are MNHNS and SASEGT.

This clonotype showed up just once. The chain employs TRBV10-3 and TRBJ2-7, with 8 bases identical to TRBD1. V shed 8 bases and J 2 bases; nucleotides not matched to a gene: 2. The V gene's germline CDR1 is ENHRY and CDR2 SYGVKD. CDR3 length: 12 residues. The CDR3 bases are TGTGCCATCGGACAGGGCGCCTACGAGCAGTACTTC. Its protein product is CAIGQGAYEQYF.

This clonotype came up a few times. The genes are TRBV6-2 or TRBV6-3 and TRBJ2-5; 7 bases match TRBD2. Germline CDR1 and CDR2: MNHEY and SVGEGT. The V and J ends lost 2 bases and 7 bases, in that order; junction bases with no gene match: 10. The CDR3 length is 15 residues. The CDR3 loop reads CASSYQGLADVTQYF. The CDR3 coding sequence is TGTGCCAGCAGTTACCAAGGGCTAGCGGACGTGACCCAGTACTTC.

The rearrangement uses TRBV10-3 and TRBJ1-2; 7 nucleotides match TRBD1. V dropped 8 bases and J dropped 0; count of bases not matched to a gene: 9. This CDR3 region has 15 residues. Germline V gene data show CDR1 as ENHRY and CDR2 as SYGVKD. CDR3 protein: CAIGLATGANYGYTF. The CDR3 bases are TGTGCCATCGGATTAGCTACAGGGGCTAACTATGGCTACACCTTC.

This clonotype was counted only a few times. This chain uses TRBV25-1 with TRBJ1-2; D is unclear. The CDR3 has 11 residues. Per germline, CDR1 MGHDK and CDR2 SYGVNS. Trimming left V 2 bases short and J 8 bases short, with 6 bases between. The CDR3 loop is CASSENQGYTF. Written as DNA, the CDR3 is TGTGCCAGCAGTGAAAATCAAGGCTACACCTTC.

The chain joins TRBV7-3 to TRBJ2-1; 12 bases are a match to TRBD2. The CDR3 has 16 amino acids. From germline, CDR1 is SGHTA and CDR2 FQGTGA. V shed 5 bases and J 9 bases; nucleotides not matched to a gene: 11. CDR3 loop: CASSLQPSGGASEQFF. In DNA form, the CDR3 reads TGTGCCAGCAGCCTCCAACCTAGCGGGGGGGCTAGTGAGCAGTTCTTC.

In this sample, this clonotype turned up a few times. The rearrangement links TRBV20-1 to TRBJ2-1, with 14 bases lining up with TRBD2. Germline CDR1 is DFQATT and CDR2 is SNEGSKA (reference sequence). This CDR3 has 16 residues. Trimming took 6 bases from V and 5 from J; bases not matched to a gene: 9. The CDR3 region is CSARTSGRWLDNEQFF. DNA for the CDR3: TGCAGTGCAAGGACTAGCGGGAGGTGGCTGGACAATGAGCAGTTCTTC.

The V and J genes are TRBV11-2 and TRBJ2-3; a possible D gene is TRBD2 (6 bases). Trimming removed 0 bases from V and 5 bases from J, with 12 bases in between. The CDR3 runs 15 residues. Germline CDR1 and CDR2: SGHAT and FQNNGV. CDR3 sequence (DNA): TGTGCCAGCAGCTTAGATCGCGTGGGGGGAGATACGCAGTATTTT. It codes for CASSLDRVGGDTQYF.

The chain couples TRBV7-8 to TRBJ1-2; the D gene is possibly TRBD1 (6 bases). The V gene lost 3 bases and the J gene lost 7 bases, with 15 bases spanning the gap. Germline V lookup: CDR1 SGHVS, CDR2 FQNEAQ. The CDR3 totals 14 residues. The CDR3: CASSFTGPELGYTF. The CDR3 region has the DNA TGTGCCAGCAGCTTCACAGGGCCTGAGCTTGGCTACACCTTC.

V usage is TRBV20-1 and J usage is TRBJ1-1; D remains unclear. Germline CDR1 DFQATT, CDR2 SNEGSKA (reference sequence). The CDR3 consists of 14 residues. V was shortened by 0 bases and J by 1 base, with 9 bases between the two germline ends. In nucleotides, the CDR3 is TGCAGTGCTAGAGATGGGTCACAGAACACTGAAGCTTTCTTT. Protein sequence: CSARDGSQNTEAFF.

This clonotype was observed a handful of times. CDR3 DNA: TGTGCCAGCAGCAGAGGGACACCAACTGTTTATGAAAAACTGTTTTTT. Its translation is CASSRGTPTVYEKLFF. V gene TRBV6-1 combines with J gene TRBJ1-4; TRBD1 is a possible D gene (6 bases). This CDR3 region has 16 residues. The V gene lost 6 bases and the J gene lost 6 bases, with 20 bases spanning the gap. Germline-derived CDR1 and CDR2 are MNHNS and SASEGT.

The chain recombines TRBV6-5 with TRBJ2-6; D perhaps matches TRBD2 (5 bases). This CDR3 is 16 amino acids long. Trimming took off 2 bases at V and 1 base at J, with 9 bases between the two ends. Germline lookup yields CDR1 MNHEY and CDR2 SVGAGI. The CDR3 reads CASSYSWESGANVLTF. The CDR3 DNA follows: TGTGCCAGCAGTTACAGTTGGGAGTCTGGGGCCAACGTCCTGACTTTC.

V and J are TRBV6-5 and TRBJ2-7; 7 positions match TRBD2. This CDR3 has 19 amino acids. V lost 3 bases to trimming and J lost 5 bases; unmatched junction nucleotides: 22. The germline CDR1 and CDR2 sequences are MNHEY and SVGAGI. CDR3 sequence (DNA): TGTGCCAGCAGTTATATCGATGGGGGGGAAGGGGCCTTCCCCCACGAGCAGTACTTC. Its protein is CASSYIDGGEGAFPHEQYF.

V gene TRBV6-1 combines with J gene TRBJ2-5; tentative D call: TRBD1 (5 bases). The CDR3 has 15 residues. The V gene's germline CDR1 is MNHNS and CDR2 SASEGT. V was clipped by 3 bases and J by 2 bases, with 13 bases between them. The CDR3 here is CASSDWGLGQETQYF. DNA of the CDR3: TGTGCCAGCAGTGATTGGGGCCTGGGGCAAGAGACCCAGTACTTC.

The genes are TRBV20-1 and TRBJ2-7; no clear D. The germline CDR1 and CDR2 sequences are DFQATT and SNEGSKA (reference sequence). V was shortened by 0 bases and J by 1 base, with 13 bases between the two germline ends. The CDR3 is 15 residues long. CDR3 protein: CSARDSLVLSYEQYF. The CDR3 nucleotides are TGCAGTGCTAGAGATAGTTTGGTCCTTTCCTACGAGCAGTACTTC.

The chain uses TRBV6-1 and TRBJ2-2; D is ambiguous. CDR3 length: 14 amino acids. V lost 9 bases and J 0 bases, leaving 11 bases between the germline ends. CDR1 and CDR2 (germline): MNHNS, SASEGT. The CDR3 region is CASLGRTNTGELFF. DNA of the CDR3: TGTGCCAGTCTGGGAAGAACGAACACCGGGGAGCTGTTTTTT.

The V call is TRBV6-4, the J call TRBJ2-3, with TRBD2 identical over 10 bases. The CDR3 covers 15 residues. The germline gives CDR1 MRHNA, CDR2 SNTAGT. The ends lost 4 bases at V and 2 bases at J; junction bases unmatched: 3. CDR3: CASSVAGGATDTQYF. CDR3 sequence (DNA): TGTGCCAGCAGTGTAGCGGGAGGCGCCACAGATACGCAGTATTTT.

The gene calls are TRBV6-5 and TRBJ2-3; possibly TRBD2 for D (5 bases). V was cut by 3 bases and J by 5 bases, with 12 bases left in between. This CDR3 is 14 amino acids long. Germline assignment: CDR1 MNHEY and CDR2 SVGAGI. The CDR3 spells CASSYGAAGDTQYF. CDR3 nucleotides: TGTGCCAGCAGTTATGGTGCCGCGGGAGATACGCAGTATTTT.

J is TRBJ2-1 and V is TRBV6-2 or TRBV6-3, with 8 bases lining up with TRBD2. V lost 0 bases, J lost 9 bases, and 25 bases stayed unmatched. Germline V lookup: CDR1 MNHEY, CDR2 SVGEGT. CDR3 length: 21 amino acids. The CDR3 region has the DNA TGTGCCAGCAGTTACTCGAGTGGTACGGCACCCGGGACTAGAGTAGATGTTGAGCAGTTCTTC. It encodes CASSYSSGTAPGTRVDVEQFF.

In DNA form, the CDR3 reads TGCAGTGCTAGCCCACAATCGGGATACTATGGCTACACCTTC. It is translated as CSASPQSGYYGYTF. The rearrangement uses TRBV20-1 and TRBJ1-2; the D is unclear. The CDR3 totals 14 residues. Germline V gene sequence: CDR1 DFQATT, CDR2 SNEGSKA (reference sequence). V dropped 3 bases and J dropped 3 bases, with 14 bases sitting between them.

V is TRBV15 and J is TRBJ1-2, with a weak D call TRBD1 (6 bases). With 3 bases removed from V and 8 bases from J, the gap between germline ends came to 13 bases. This CDR3 has 13 amino acids. Looked up from germline, CDR1 is LNHNV and CDR2 is YYDKDF (reference sequence). CDR3 loop: CATSSRTGTGYTF. CDR3 nucleotide sequence: TGTGCCACCAGCAGCCGAACAGGGACGGGCTACACCTTC.

This chain connects TRBV6-1 to TRBJ2-5; TRBD2 agrees at 11 bases. V lost 6 bases to trimming and J lost 5 bases; unmatched junction nucleotides: 17. The CDR3 is 18 amino acids. Germline CDR1 is MNHNS and CDR2 is SASEGT. CDR3 residues: CASSRPKVAGGPGETQYF. The CDR3 coding sequence is TGTGCCAGCAGCCGTCCCAAAGTAGCGGGAGGGCCGGGGGAGACCCAGTACTTC.

In its sample, this clonotype is medium-sized. The V and J genes are TRBV6-5 and TRBJ1-1; D is possibly TRBD1 (5 bases). V was trimmed by 1 base and J by 6 bases, leaving 9 bases between them. Germline assignment: CDR1 MNHEY and CDR2 SVGAGI. The CDR3 is 13 residues long. This CDR3 is CASSYWDDSEAFF. The CDR3 DNA sequence: TGTGCCAGCAGTTACTGGGACGACTCTGAAGCTTTCTTT.

This clonotype was seen a few times. The V call is TRBV5-1, the J call TRBJ2-5; TRBD2 agrees at 14 bases. The germline gives CDR1 SGHRS, CDR2 YFSETQ. The CDR3 runs 17 residues. V lost 0 bases, J lost 2 bases, and 3 bases stayed unmatched. In DNA, the CDR3 is TGCGCCAGCAGCTTGGGCGGACTAGCGGGGGGACAAGAGACCCAGTACTTC. It yields the protein CASSLGGLAGGQETQYF.

This sequence joins TRBV5-6 and TRBJ1-1; unclear D gene. The CDR3 has 12 residues. Trimming stripped 4 bases from V and 4 bases from J, with 8 bases between. Looked up from germline, CDR1 is SGHDT and CDR2 is YYEEEE. The chain's CDR3 is CASSLVSTEAFF. For the CDR3, the DNA is TGTGCCAGCAGCCTGGTAAGCACTGAAGCTTTCTTT.

The V call is TRBV27, the J call TRBJ2-1; D unresolved. With 4 bases removed from V and 0 bases from J, the gap between germline ends came to 10 bases. In germline, CDR1 is MNHEY, CDR2 SMNVEV (reference sequence). The CDR3 is made up of 15 amino acids. The CDR3 coding sequence is TGTGCCAGCAGTTCGTGGATAAGCTCCTACAATGAGCAGTTCTTC. Amino acid sequence: CASSSWISSYNEQFF.

The chain is built from TRBV7-3 and TRBJ2-1; the match to TRBD2 covers 14 bases. Germline lookup yields CDR1 SGHTA and CDR2 FQGTGA. The V gene end was trimmed by 5 bases and the J gene end by 10 bases; junction bases not matched to a gene: 4. The CDR3 loop spans 14 amino acids. CDR3 in DNA: TGTGCCAGCAGCCAAGGGACTAGCGGGAGCGAGCAGTTCTTC. Translation: CASSQGTSGSEQFF.

The gene calls are TRBV20-1 and TRBJ1-3, with 12 bases aligning to TRBD1. Per the germline V gene, CDR1 is DFQATT and CDR2 is SNEGSKA (reference sequence). After removal of 6 bases from V and 6 bases from J, the junction contained 18 bases not matched to a gene. The CDR3 has 18 amino acids. The CDR3 loop is CSARSGQGAEAGSNTIYF. Here the CDR3 DNA reads TGCAGTGCGAGATCGGGACAGGGGGCCGAGGCCGGGTCAAACACCATATATTTT.

This sequence joins TRBV6-5 and TRBJ2-1; possibly TRBD1 for D (5 bases). Trimming pared 0 bases from V and 12 bases from J, leaving 9 bases between. This CDR3 region has 12 residues. Germline lookup yields CDR1 MNHEY and CDR2 SVGAGI. CDR3 DNA: TGTGCCAGCAGTTACTCGGTACAGGTGCAGTTCTTC. As protein: CASSYSVQVQFF.